These 8 T cell receptor beta chains were sequenced from one sample in a study of control samples from healthy donors and cancer patients. Profiling relied on immunoSEQ multiplex PCR, and the TCRdb table lists in-frame clones only, not all of them. The table has over 120,000 clones, around 90% seen once. What was sequenced was blood. The source of these receptors is a man aged 25 to 40 in good health.

The V call is TRBV6-2 or TRBV6-3, the J call TRBJ1-2; 12 nucleotides agree with TRBD1. The CDR3 has 15 amino acids. The trim removed 5 bases at V and 6 bases at J, leaving 7 bases unmatched. Per the germline V gene, CDR1 is MNHEY and CDR2 is SVGEGT. The CDR3 sequence is CASSETGQGANGYTF. The CDR3 nucleotides read TGTGCCAGCAGTGAGACGGGACAGGGGGCCAATGGCTACACCTTC.

The sample holds a few counts of this clone. V and J are TRBV12-3 or TRBV12-4 and TRBJ2-7, with no clear D. With 5 bases removed from V and 3 bases from J, the gap between germline ends came to 11 bases. This CDR3 has 13 residues. CDR3 in amino acids: CASSPLLYYEQYF. CDR3 in DNA: TGTGCCAGCAGTCCTTTGTTGTACTACGAGCAGTACTTC.

This chain links TRBV10-3 with TRBJ2-3; D is ambiguous. This CDR3 is 14 amino acids long. V lost 0 bases and J 4 bases, leaving 8 bases between the germline ends. Germline V CDR1 and CDR2: ENHRY, SYGVKD. The CDR3 reads CAISESVSADTQYF. The CDR3, as DNA: TGTGCCATCAGTGAGTCGGTCTCCGCAGATACGCAGTATTTT.

The rearrangement links TRBV7-3 to TRBJ2-3, with D unresolved. The CDR3 consists of 13 residues. V gave up 3 bases and J gave up 3 bases, with 7 bases separating them. Germline V CDR1 and CDR2: SGHTA, FQGTGA. CDR3 loop: CASSFRRTDTQYF. CDR3 nucleotide sequence: TGTGCCAGCAGCTTCCGAAGGACAGATACGCAGTATTTT.

The rearrangement links TRBV24-1 to TRBJ2-1, with D possibly being TRBD2 (6 bases). Trimming removed 1 base from V and 3 bases from J, with 12 bases in between. Per the germline V gene, CDR1 is KGHDR and CDR2 is SFDVKD. The CDR3 is made up of 16 amino acids. The CDR3 spells CATSDFSGLGYNEQFF. The CDR3 coding sequence is TGTGCCACCAGTGATTTTTCGGGACTGGGCTACAATGAGCAGTTCTTC.

A few counts support this clone. Other DNA sequences in the sample encode the same CDR3. The chain combines TRBV19 with TRBJ1-2, with D possibly matching TRBD1 (6 bases). This CDR3 comprises 12 residues. Trimming took 6 bases from V and 4 from J, leaving 9 bases between them. The germline CDR1 and CDR2 sequences are LNHDA and SQIVND (reference sequence). The CDR3 spells CASSPTGYGYTF. The DNA for the CDR3 is TGTGCCAGTAGCCCGACAGGCTATGGCTACACCTTC.

This rearrangement joins TRBV28 to TRBJ1-3; 7 nucleotides match TRBD1. CDR1 is MDHEN, CDR2 SYDVKM, per germline. The V and J ends lost 3 bases and 0 bases, in that order; junction bases with no gene match: 5. This CDR3 has 16 residues. The CDR3 DNA reads TGTGCCAGCAGTTTCAGGGGGGTCCTCTCTGGAAACACCATATATTTT. This gives the protein CASSFRGVLSGNTIYF.

This clone was seen a few times. The V and J genes are TRBV3-1 (or the pseudogene TRBV3-2) and TRBJ2-1; tentatively, D is TRBD1 or TRBD2 (5 bases each). Germline V CDR1 and CDR2: LGHDT, YNNKEL (reference sequence). CDR3 length: 11 residues. The V end lost 6 bases, the J end lost 9 bases, and 9 bases lay between the germline ends. The CDR3 DNA reads as TGTGCCAGCAGTCTCGGGACTGAGCAGTTCTTC. Its translation is CASSLGTEQFF.